Sequencing of this TCR beta chain was carried out in a study of blood T cells in healthy people across ages. Study-wide points: Diversity figures derived from one million T cells were judged to underestimate the true value.

With a J-beta primer mix and a sample-barcoded 5' primer, a second PCR ran roughly 6 to 11 cycles. MiXCR was run by TCRdb on the 5' RACE reads, yielding one entry per CDR3 protein. The table has around 990,000 distinct CDR3 sequences, about 25% seen once; the top ten hold approximately 0.75%. Trimming shortened V by 6 bases and J by 7 bases, and 16 bases separated the two germline ends. The CDR3 runs to 14 residues. Concerning this clonotype: Its matching antigen is unknown.

The same sample was also studied in work on T cells of mothers and their children.

Sequences were obtained from blood. The V call is TRBV12-3 or TRBV12-4, the J call TRBJ1-5, with D perhaps TRBD1 (5 bases). This receptor was identified in a girl aged 2 to 10 in good health. CDR3 residues: CASSQTGGRQPQHF. CDR3 sequence (DNA): TGTGCCAGCAGCCAAACCGGGGGTAGGCAGCCCCAGCATTTT.